This TCR beta chain was documented in a study of blood T cell repertoires in COVID-19. The method was immunoSEQ multiplex PCR; TCRdb's version includes in-frame clones alone and lacks a portion of them. The table lists about 170,000 clones, around 83% of them singletons. V shed 3 bases and J shed 0 bases, with 15 bases lying between them. The CDR3 is 16 residues long. Germline assignment: CDR1 GTSNPN and CDR2 SVGIG (reference sequence). Sequencing was carried out using peripheral blood. The receptor was derived from an older woman who had recovered from COVID-19. The V gene is TRBV30, the J gene TRBJ1-3, with D possibly matching TRBD1 (5 bases). The CDR3 is CAWRGGDAGSGNTIYF. CDR3 in DNA: TGTGCCTGGAGGGGGGGGGACGCTGGCTCTGGAAACACCATATATTTT.